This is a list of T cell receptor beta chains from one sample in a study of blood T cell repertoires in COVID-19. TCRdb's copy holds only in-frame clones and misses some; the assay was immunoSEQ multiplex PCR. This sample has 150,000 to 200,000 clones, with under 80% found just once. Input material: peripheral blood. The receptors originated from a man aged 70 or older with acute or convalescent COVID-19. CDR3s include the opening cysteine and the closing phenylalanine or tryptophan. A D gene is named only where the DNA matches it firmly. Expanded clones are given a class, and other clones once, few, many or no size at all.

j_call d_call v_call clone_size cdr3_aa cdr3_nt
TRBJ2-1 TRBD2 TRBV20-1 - CSAGGGGDSYNEQFF TGCAGTGCTGGTGGCGGGGGGGACTCCTACAATGAGCAGTTCTTC
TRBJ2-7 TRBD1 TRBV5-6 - CASSYRQGRYEQYF TGTGCCAGCAGCTACAGACAGGGAAGATACGAGCAGTACTTC
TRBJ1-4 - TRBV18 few CASSPRGQPTNEKLFF TGTGCCAGCTCACCACGGGGCCAGCCAACTAATGAAAAACTGTTTTTT
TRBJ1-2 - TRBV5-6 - CASSSFIGERQNGDDGYTF TGTGCCAGCAGCAGCTTTATTGGAGAACGACAGAACGGAGACGATGGCTACACCTTC
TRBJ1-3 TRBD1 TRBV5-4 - CASSLDRGGNTIYF TGTGCCAGCAGCTTGGACAGGGGTGGAAACACCATATATTTT
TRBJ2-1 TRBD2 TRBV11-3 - CASSYGTSGGNNEQFF TGTGCCAGCAGCTACGGGACTAGCGGGGGCAACAATGAGCAGTTCTTC
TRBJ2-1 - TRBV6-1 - CASSDVLGSGSFF TGTGCCAGCAGTGACGTCCTAGGGAGTGGGTCGTTCTTC
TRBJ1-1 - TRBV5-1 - CASSLGGQAEAFF TGCGCCAGCAGCTTGGGAGGGCAAGCTGAAGCTTTCTTT
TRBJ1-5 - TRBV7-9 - CASSLNSNQPQHF TGTGCCAGCAGCCTAAACAGCAATCAGCCCCAGCATTTT
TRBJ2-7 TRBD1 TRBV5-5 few CASSSSGQGADEQYF TGTGCCAGCAGCTCCTCCGGACAGGGGGCGGACGAGCAGTACTTC
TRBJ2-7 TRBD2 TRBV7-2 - CASSREGTGLYEQYF TGTGCCAGCAGCCGGGAGGGGACTGGATTATACGAGCAGTACTTC
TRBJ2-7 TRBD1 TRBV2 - CASRNRGSTYEQYF TGTGCCAGCAGGAACAGGGGTTCGACCTACGAGCAGTACTTC
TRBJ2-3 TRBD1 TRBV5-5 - CASSLTGPEDTQYF TGTGCCAGCAGCCTGACAGGGCCCGAAGATACGCAGTATTTT
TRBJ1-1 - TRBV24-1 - CATSDPPGTEAFF TGTGCCACCAGTGATCCCCCGGGAACTGAAGCTTTCTTT
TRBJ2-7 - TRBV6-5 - CASEGTGAYEQYF TGTGCCAGCGAGGGGACGGGAGCCTACGAGCAGTACTTC
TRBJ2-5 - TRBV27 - CASRQHRDLWDGETQYF TGTGCCAGCAGGCAACACAGGGACCTATGGGATGGAGAGACCCAGTACTTC
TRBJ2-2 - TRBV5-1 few CASSLNLGTSTGELFF TGCGCCAGCAGCTTGAATTTAGGGACAAGCACCGGGGAGCTGTTTTTT
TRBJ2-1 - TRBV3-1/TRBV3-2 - CASTERAGSSYNEQFF TGTGCCAGCACCGAACGGGCGGGGAGCTCCTACAATGAGCAGTTCTTC
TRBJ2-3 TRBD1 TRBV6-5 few CASTNRGSTDTQYF TGTGCCAGCACGAACAGGGGTAGCACAGATACGCAGTATTTT
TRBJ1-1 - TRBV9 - CASSVGGANTEAFF TGTGCCAGCAGCGTCGGGGGAGCGAACACTGAAGCTTTCTTT
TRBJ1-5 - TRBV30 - CAWSRQVNQPQHF TGTGCCTGGAGTAGACAGGTCAATCAGCCCCAGCATTTT
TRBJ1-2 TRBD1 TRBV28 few CASSPAGQENNYGYTF TGTGCCAGCAGTCCGGCGGGACAGGAAAATAACTATGGCTACACCTTC
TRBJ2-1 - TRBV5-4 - CASSAPERVINEQFF TGTGCCAGCAGCGCACCGGAGCGGGTAATCAATGAGCAGTTCTTC
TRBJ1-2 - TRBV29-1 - CSVEEGWDGYTF TGCAGCGTTGAGGAGGGGTGGGATGGCTACACCTTC
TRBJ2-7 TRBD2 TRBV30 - CAWGTTSGGEQYF TGTGCCTGGGGGACCACTAGCGGGGGTGAGCAGTACTTC
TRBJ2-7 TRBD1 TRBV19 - CASSTPGQFYEQYF TGTGCCAGTAGTACTCCGGGACAGTTTTACGAGCAGTACTTC
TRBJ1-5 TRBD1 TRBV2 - CASSLTGTGTGNQPQHF TGTGCCAGCAGCTTAACCGGGACAGGGACAGGCAATCAGCCCCAGCATTTT
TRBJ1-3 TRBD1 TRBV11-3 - CASTLGRGPGNTIYF TGTGCCAGCACCCTCGGCAGGGGGCCTGGAAACACCATATATTTT
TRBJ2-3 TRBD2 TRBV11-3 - CASSLVAGTSTDTQYF TGTGCCAGCAGCTTAGTAGCGGGGACTAGCACAGATACGCAGTATTTT
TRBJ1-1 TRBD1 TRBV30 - CAWTAGQGRMNTEAFF TGTGCCTGGACCGCCGGACAGGGAAGGATGAACACTGAAGCTTTCTTT
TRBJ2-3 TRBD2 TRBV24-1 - CATSDPGLTSADTQYF TGTGCCACCAGTGATCCGGGACTAACAAGTGCAGATACGCAGTATTTT
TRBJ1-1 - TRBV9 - CASSVAGNTEAFF TGTGCCAGCAGCGTAGCGGGGAACACTGAAGCTTTCTTT
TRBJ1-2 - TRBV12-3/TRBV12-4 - CASSRVGGYTF TGTGCCAGCAGTCGAGTCGGTGGCTACACCTTC
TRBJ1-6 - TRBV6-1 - CASSEVGGSPLHF TGTGCCAGCAGTGAAGTGGGGGGTTCACCCCTCCACTTT
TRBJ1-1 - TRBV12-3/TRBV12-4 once CASSGQGRTEAFF TGTGCCAGCTCCGGCCAGGGGCGGACTGAAGCTTTCTTT
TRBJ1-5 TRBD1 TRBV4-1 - CASSQDLAGGPQPQHF TGCGCCAGCAGCCAAGATCTCGCAGGGGGCCCTCAGCCCCAGCATTTT
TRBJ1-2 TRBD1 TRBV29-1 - CSAEVTGGFDGYTF TGCAGCGCCGAGGTTACAGGGGGATTTGATGGCTACACCTTC
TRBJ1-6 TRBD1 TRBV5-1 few CASSLDGTGGSPLHF TGCGCCAGCAGCTTGGACGGGACAGGGGGTTCACCCCTCCACTTT
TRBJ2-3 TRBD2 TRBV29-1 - CSGQTSGDADTQYF TGCAGCGGCCAGACTAGCGGAGACGCAGATACGCAGTATTTT
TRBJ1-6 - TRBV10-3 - CAISGQENSPLHF TGTGCCATCAGTGGACAGGAGAATTCACCCCTCCACTTT
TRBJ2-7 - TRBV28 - CASSLWGDNYEQYF TGTGCCAGCAGTTTATGGGGGGACAATTACGAGCAGTACTTC
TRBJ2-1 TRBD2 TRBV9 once CASSPTSGSYNEQFF TGTGCCAGCAGCCCTACTAGCGGGAGTTACAATGAGCAGTTCTTC
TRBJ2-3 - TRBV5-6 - CASSGAAAANPGTDTQYF TGTGCCAGCAGCGGCGCGGCGGCAGCTAATCCGGGGACAGATACGCAGTATTTT
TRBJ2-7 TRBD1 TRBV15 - CATSRDRGPYEQYF TGTGCCACCAGCAGAGACAGGGGGCCATACGAGCAGTACTTC
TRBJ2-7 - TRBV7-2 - CASSPDSFYEQYF TGTGCCAGCAGCCCCGACTCGTTCTACGAGCAGTACTTC
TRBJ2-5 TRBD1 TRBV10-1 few CASSELGTGEETQYF TGCGCCAGCAGTGAGTTGGGGACAGGGGAGGAGACCCAGTACTTC
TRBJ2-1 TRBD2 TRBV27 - CASSPLARTRNSYNEQFF TGTGCCAGCAGTCCACTCGCAAGGACTAGAAACTCCTACAATGAGCAGTTCTTC